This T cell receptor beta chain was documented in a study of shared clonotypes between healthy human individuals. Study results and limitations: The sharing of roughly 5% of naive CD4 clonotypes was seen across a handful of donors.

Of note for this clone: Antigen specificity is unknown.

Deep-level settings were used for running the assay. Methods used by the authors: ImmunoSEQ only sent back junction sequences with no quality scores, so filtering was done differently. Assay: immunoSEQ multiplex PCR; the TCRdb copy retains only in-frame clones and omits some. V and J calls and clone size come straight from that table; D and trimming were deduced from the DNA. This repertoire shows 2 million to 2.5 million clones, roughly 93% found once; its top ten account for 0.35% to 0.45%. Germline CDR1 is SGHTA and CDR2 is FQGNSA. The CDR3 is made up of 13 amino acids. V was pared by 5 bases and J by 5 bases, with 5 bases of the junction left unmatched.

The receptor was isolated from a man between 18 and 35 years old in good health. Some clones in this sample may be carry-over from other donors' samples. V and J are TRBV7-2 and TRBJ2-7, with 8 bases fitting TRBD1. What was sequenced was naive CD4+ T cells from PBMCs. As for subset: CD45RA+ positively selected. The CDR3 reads CASSVGQGHEQYF. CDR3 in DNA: TGTGCCAGCAGCGTAGGACAGGGCCACGAGCAGTACTTC.